This TCR beta chain was obtained from a study of CD8+ T cells in alopecia areata. Study overall: Twice a day, 5 to 10 mg of oral tofacitinib was administered to treated patients.

This clone was counted only a few times. Its antigen is undetermined. Overall study findings and caveats: Clonality exceeded that of normal scalp in lesional scalp, most notably in alopecia totalis/universalis. Expanded CD8+ clones among the top 100, and scalp clonality, were significantly decreased by tofacitinib.

The treatment is: oral pan-JAK inhibitor, 5-10 mg twice daily. The germline CDR1 and CDR2 sequences are SQVTM and ANQGSEA. The length of the CDR3 is 12 residues. The trim removed 7 bases at V and 5 bases at J, leaving 7 bases unmatched. RNA was extracted and reverse transcribed into cDNA as the sequencing template. Generated by immunoSEQ multiplex PCR, the TCRdb table keeps only in-frame clones and is missing some. The sample records 170,000 or so clones, roughly 64% being singletons. This clonotype was obtained from a human donor with alopecia areata. Material: CD8+ T cells sorted from blood, obtained at week 24, from a patient treated with tofacitinib. This chain links TRBV29-1 with TRBJ1-1, with 7 positions matching TRBD1. Here the CDR3 reads CSGAGGMTEAFF. CDR3 nucleotide sequence: TGCAGCGGAGCAGGGGGGATGACTGAAGCTTTCTTT.